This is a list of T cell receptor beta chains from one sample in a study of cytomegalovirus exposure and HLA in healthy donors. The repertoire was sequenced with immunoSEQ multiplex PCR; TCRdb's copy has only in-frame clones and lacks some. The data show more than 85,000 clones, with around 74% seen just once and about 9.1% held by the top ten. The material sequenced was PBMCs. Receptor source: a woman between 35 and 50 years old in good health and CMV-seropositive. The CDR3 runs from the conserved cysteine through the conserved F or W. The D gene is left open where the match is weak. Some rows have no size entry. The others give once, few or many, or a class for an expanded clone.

DNA: TGTGCCAGCAGCCAGACTCCCACTATCTTGTATACGCAGTATTTT
CDR3: CASSQTPTILYTQYF
J: TRBJ2-3
V: TRBV9
D: NA
size: NA

DNA: TGCGCCAGCAGTCCCGGGAGGGACTACAATGAGCAGTTCTTC
CDR3: CASSPGRDYNEQFF
J: TRBJ2-1
V: TRBV10-1
D: TRBD2
size: NA

DNA: TGCGCCAGCAGATCCCTAGACGTCGGCACTGAAGCTTTCTTT
CDR3: CASRSLDVGTEAFF
J: TRBJ1-1
V: TRBV5-1
D: NA
size: NA

DNA: TGCGCCAGCAGCCAAGATCAGAGAGAACAGTATAACTATGGCTACACCTTC
CDR3: CASSQDQREQYNYGYTF
J: TRBJ1-2
V: TRBV4-1
D: NA
size: NA

DNA: TGTGCCAGCAGCTCGGACAGGGGATACAATGAGCAGTTCTTC
CDR3: CASSSDRGYNEQFF
J: TRBJ2-1
V: TRBV7-2
D: TRBD1
size: NA

DNA: TGTGCCATCAGTGAGCCAGGGACAGGCCCCAATTCACCCCTCCACTTT
CDR3: CAISEPGTGPNSPLHF
J: TRBJ1-6
V: TRBV10-3
D: TRBD1
size: NA

DNA: TGTGCCAGCAGCTTTTACCAGTTAACAATGAACACTGAAGCTTTCTTT
CDR3: CASSFYQLTMNTEAFF
J: TRBJ1-1
V: TRBV5-6
D: NA
size: few

DNA: TGTGCCAGCAGCGGACAAGACATAAATCAGCCCCAGCATTTT
CDR3: CASSGQDINQPQHF
J: TRBJ1-5
V: TRBV28
D: NA
size: NA

DNA: TGTGCCAGCCAAACCCCGCGGGGACACAATGAGCAGTTCTTC
CDR3: CASQTPRGHNEQFF
J: TRBJ2-1
V: TRBV7-9
D: NA
size: NA

DNA: TGTGCCAGCAGTCCCACCGGGACAGATCAGCCCCAGCATTTT
CDR3: CASSPTGTDQPQHF
J: TRBJ1-5
V: TRBV28
D: TRBD1
size: NA

DNA: TGTGCCAGCAGCTTAGCGCAGGGGGCTTTAGAGACCCAGTACTTC
CDR3: CASSLAQGALETQYF
J: TRBJ2-5
V: TRBV7-2
D: TRBD1
size: few

DNA: TGTGCCAGCAGCCCGCCCCTAATCCTGGTTTATGGCTACACCTTC
CDR3: CASSPPLILVYGYTF
J: TRBJ1-2
V: TRBV7-9
D: NA
size: NA

DNA: TGTGCCAGCTCACGGGATAGCGAGAACCTTTACAATGAGCAGTTCTTC
CDR3: CASSRDSENLYNEQFF
J: TRBJ2-1
V: TRBV18
D: NA
size: NA

DNA: TGCGCCAGCAGCTTCTCCTGGCGGGAGGCGAACAATGAGCAGTTCTTC
CDR3: CASSFSWREANNEQFF
J: TRBJ2-1
V: TRBV5-1
D: TRBD2
size: once

DNA: TGCGCCAGCAGCCAGACGGGACTAGCGGGCCGGGTTGAGCAGTTCTTC
CDR3: CASSQTGLAGRVEQFF
J: TRBJ2-1
V: TRBV4-1
D: TRBD2
size: few

DNA: TGTGCCAGCAGTGAGGGGGGCGGGGGGGGAGAGACCCAGTACTTC
CDR3: CASSEGGGGGETQYF
J: TRBJ2-5
V: TRBV2
D: TRBD2
size: NA

DNA: TGTGCCAGTAAGGCCAGGGCGGACACTGAAGCTTTCTTT
CDR3: CASKARADTEAFF
J: TRBJ1-1
V: TRBV19
D: NA
size: NA

DNA: TGCGCCAGCAGCCCCGGACTAGGACCCGGGGAGCTGTTTTTT
CDR3: CASSPGLGPGELFF
J: TRBJ2-2
V: TRBV5-1
D: TRBD2
size: once

DNA: TGCGCCAGCAGCCAAGAAACAGGGCGGGGCTACACCTTC
CDR3: CASSQETGRGYTF
J: TRBJ1-2
V: TRBV4-3
D: NA
size: NA

DNA: TGTGCCAGCAGCCTAGACAGTGTAAATGAAAAACTGTTTTTT
CDR3: CASSLDSVNEKLFF
J: TRBJ1-4
V: TRBV11-2
D: NA
size: NA

DNA: TGCGCCAGCAGCTTAGGAACGGGAGGTGAAGAGACCCAGTACTTC
CDR3: CASSLGTGGEETQYF
J: TRBJ2-5
V: TRBV5-1
D: TRBD2
size: NA

DNA: TGCGCCAGCAGCTCGGCGGCGGCTTCCACTGAAGCTTTCTTT
CDR3: CASSSAAASTEAFF
J: TRBJ1-1
V: TRBV5-1
D: NA
size: NA

DNA: TGTGCCAGCTCACTCCAGGGCCTACAAGAGACCCAGTACTTC
CDR3: CASSLQGLQETQYF
J: TRBJ2-5
V: TRBV18
D: NA
size: NA

DNA: TGTGCCAGCAGCGTAGTAGGGGGCGCCGGAAACACCATATATTTT
CDR3: CASSVVGGAGNTIYF
J: TRBJ1-3
V: TRBV9
D: TRBD1
size: NA

DNA: TGCGCCAGCAGCCAGCTCGGGGGGGGGAATGAAAAACTGTTTTTT
CDR3: CASSQLGGGNEKLFF
J: TRBJ1-4
V: TRBV4-1
D: NA
size: NA

DNA: TGTGCCAGCAGCGCATGGCCCTCGTGGGGCTACACCTTC
CDR3: CASSAWPSWGYTF
J: TRBJ1-2
V: TRBV7-2
D: NA
size: NA

DNA: TGCGCCAGCAGCCCAGGGACTAGCGGGTTAGGGACCCAGTACTTC
CDR3: CASSPGTSGLGTQYF
J: TRBJ2-5
V: TRBV4-1
D: TRBD2
size: NA

DNA: TGCGCCAGCAGCCACCAAAGGGATTTCAGGGGGATAGCCAAAAACATTCAGTACTTC
CDR3: CASSHQRDFRGIAKNIQYF
J: TRBJ2-4
V: TRBV4-1
D: TRBD1
size: once

DNA: TGTGCCAGCAGTGACTCCCAGGGGGCAGATACGCAGTATTTT
CDR3: CASSDSQGADTQYF
J: TRBJ2-3
V: TRBV6-4
D: TRBD1
size: few

DNA: TGTGCCAGCAGTTTCCCTTCCAGGGCAGCGGGGGATGAAGCTTTCTTT
CDR3: CASSFPSRAAGDEAFF
J: TRBJ1-1
V: TRBV28
D: NA
size: NA

DNA: TGTGCCAGCAGTTTTCGACTAGCGGATTACGAGCAGTACTTC
CDR3: CASSFRLADYEQYF
J: TRBJ2-7
V: TRBV28
D: TRBD2
size: once

DNA: TGTGCCAGCAGTTTAGGCATTGGAAACACCATATATTTT
CDR3: CASSLGIGNTIYF
J: TRBJ1-3
V: TRBV27
D: NA
size: few

DNA: TGCAGTGCCTCCCTTTCCTACGAGCAGTACTTC
CDR3: CSASLSYEQYF
J: TRBJ2-7
V: TRBV20-1
D: NA
size: NA

DNA: TGTGCCAGTAGTATACGGGGAAGCGAAAAACTGTTTTTT
CDR3: CASSIRGSEKLFF
J: TRBJ1-4
V: TRBV19
D: NA
size: NA

DNA: TGTGCCAGTAGCCGGGGACTAGCGGGTCGCTCCTACAATGAGCAGTTCTTC
CDR3: CASSRGLAGRSYNEQFF
J: TRBJ2-1
V: TRBV19
D: TRBD2
size: once

DNA: TGTGCCAGCAGCTTAGATCCCCGAGGGACAACCGGAAATCAGCCCCAGCATTTT
CDR3: CASSLDPRGTTGNQPQHF
J: TRBJ1-5
V: TRBV7-2
D: NA
size: NA

DNA: TGCGCCAGCAGCGGGGGGACTAGCGGAAACCTGGTGGGAACAGATACGCAGTATTTT
CDR3: CASSGGTSGNLVGTDTQYF
J: TRBJ2-3
V: TRBV5-1
D: TRBD2
size: NA

DNA: TGCGCCAGCAGCCAAGCAGGGGGGTTTGGCAATCAGCCCCAGCATTTT
CDR3: CASSQAGGFGNQPQHF
J: TRBJ1-5
V: TRBV4-1
D: TRBD1
size: NA

DNA: TGTGCCAGCAGCTTAGCTCAGGGTTTCATCCACGAGCAGTACTTC
CDR3: CASSLAQGFIHEQYF
J: TRBJ2-7
V: TRBV7-8
D: NA
size: NA

DNA: TGTGCCAGCAATTCGGTCCCACTTTACAATGAGCAGTTCTTC
CDR3: CASNSVPLYNEQFF
J: TRBJ2-1
V: TRBV28
D: NA
size: NA

DNA: TGTGCCAGCAGTTTTCAGGGCCCCTACGAGCAGTACTTC
CDR3: CASSFQGPYEQYF
J: TRBJ2-7
V: TRBV28
D: NA
size: NA

DNA: TGTGCCAGCAGCCCCCGGACAGCGAACACCGGGGAGCTGTTTTTT
CDR3: CASSPRTANTGELFF
J: TRBJ2-2
V: TRBV9
D: NA
size: NA

DNA: TGCGCCAGCAGCGGGGGACAGGGATGGAACACTGAAGCTTTCTTT
CDR3: CASSGGQGWNTEAFF
J: TRBJ1-1
V: TRBV5-1
D: TRBD1
size: NA

DNA: TGTGCCAGCAGCCCGCCCTGGGAGCGGGTCACAGATACGCAGTATTTT
CDR3: CASSPPWERVTDTQYF
J: TRBJ2-3
V: TRBV13
D: NA
size: few

DNA: TGTGCCAGCAGTGAACTAGCGGGGGGTTACAATGAGCAGTTCTTC
CDR3: CASSELAGGYNEQFF
J: TRBJ2-1
V: TRBV6-1
D: TRBD2
size: few

DNA: TGTGCCAGCAGTTCACAGGGTGGCTGGAACTTC
CDR3: CASSSQGGWNF
J: TRBJ2-7
V: TRBV28
D: NA
size: NA

DNA: TGTGCCAGCAGTTTACCGGGGCCCGGGGGGGAATATAGCAATCAGCCCCAGCATTTT
CDR3: CASSLPGPGGEYSNQPQHF
J: TRBJ1-5
V: TRBV28
D: NA
size: NA